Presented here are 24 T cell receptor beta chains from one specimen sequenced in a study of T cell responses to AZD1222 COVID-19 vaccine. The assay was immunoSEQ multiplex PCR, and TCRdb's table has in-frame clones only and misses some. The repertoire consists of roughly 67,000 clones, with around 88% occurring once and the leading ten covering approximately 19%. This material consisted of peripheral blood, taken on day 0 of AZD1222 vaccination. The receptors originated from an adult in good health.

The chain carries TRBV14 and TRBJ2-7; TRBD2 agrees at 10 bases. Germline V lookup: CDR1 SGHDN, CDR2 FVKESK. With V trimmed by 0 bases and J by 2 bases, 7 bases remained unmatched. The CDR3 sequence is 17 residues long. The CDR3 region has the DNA TGTGCCAGCAGCCAAGACCCGGCACTAGCGGGGCCCTACGAGCAGTACTTC. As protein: CASSQDPALAGPYEQYF. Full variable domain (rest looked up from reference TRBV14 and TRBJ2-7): EAGVTQFPSHSVIEKGQTVTLRCDPISGHDNLYWYRRVMGKEIKFLLHFVKESKQDESGMPNNRFLAERTGGTYSTLKVQPAELEDSGVYFCASSQDPALAGPYEQYFGPGTRLTVT.

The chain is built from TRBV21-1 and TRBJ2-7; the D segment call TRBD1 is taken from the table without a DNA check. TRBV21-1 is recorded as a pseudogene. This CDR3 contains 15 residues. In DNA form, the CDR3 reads TGTGCCAGCAGCAAAGACGGACAGGAGTTCTACGAGCAGTACTTC. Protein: CASSKDGQEFYEQYF.

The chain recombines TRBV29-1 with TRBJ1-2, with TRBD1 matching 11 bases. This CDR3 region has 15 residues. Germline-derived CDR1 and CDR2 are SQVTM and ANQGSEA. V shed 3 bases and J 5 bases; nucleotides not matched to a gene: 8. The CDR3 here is CSVDWKGQGDYGYTF. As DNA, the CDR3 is TGCAGCGTTGACTGGAAGGGACAGGGGGATTATGGCTACACCTTC.

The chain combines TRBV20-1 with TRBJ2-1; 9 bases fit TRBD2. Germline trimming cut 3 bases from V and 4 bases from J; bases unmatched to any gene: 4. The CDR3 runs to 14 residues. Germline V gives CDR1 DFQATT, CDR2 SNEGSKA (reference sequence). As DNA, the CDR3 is TGCAGTGCTAGTTTAGCGGGAGCTTACAATGAGCAGTTCTTC. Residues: CSASLAGAYNEQFF.

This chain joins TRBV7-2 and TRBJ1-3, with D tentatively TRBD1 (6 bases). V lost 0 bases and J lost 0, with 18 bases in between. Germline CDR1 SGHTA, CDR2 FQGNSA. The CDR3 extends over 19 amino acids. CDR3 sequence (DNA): TGTGCCAGCAGCTTAGCTGTCTCTGGGGGCCTAGGCTCTGGAAACACCATATATTTT. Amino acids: CASSLAVSGGLGSGNTIYF.

The CDR3 loop is CASSEQGNGYTF. DNA for the CDR3: TGTGCCAGCTCAGAACAGGGTAATGGCTACACCTTC. This rearrangement joins TRBV18 to TRBJ1-2; possibly TRBD1 for D (6 bases). Trimming pared 5 bases from V and 6 bases from J, leaving 10 bases between. Germline-derived CDR1 and CDR2 are KGHSH and LQKENI. The CDR3 is 12 residues long. Full variable domain (missing parts from reference TRBV18 and TRBJ1-2): NAGVMQNPRHLVRRRGQEARLRCSPMKGHSHVYWYRQLPEEGLKFMVYLQKENIIDESGMPKERFSAEFPKEGPSILRIQQVVRGDSAAYFCASSEQGNGYTFGSGTRLTVV.

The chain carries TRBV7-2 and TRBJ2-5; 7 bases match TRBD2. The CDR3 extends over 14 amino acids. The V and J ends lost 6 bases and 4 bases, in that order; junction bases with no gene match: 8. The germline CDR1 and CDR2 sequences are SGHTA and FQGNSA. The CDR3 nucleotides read TGTGCCAGCAGTAAAAGGGGAGGGGCAGAGACCCAGTACTTC. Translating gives CASSKRGGAETQYF.

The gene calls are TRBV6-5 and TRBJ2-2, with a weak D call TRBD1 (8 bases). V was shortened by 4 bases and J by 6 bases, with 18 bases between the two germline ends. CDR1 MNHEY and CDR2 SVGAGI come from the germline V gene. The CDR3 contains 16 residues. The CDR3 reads CASSSGQGGSAGELFF. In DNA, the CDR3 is TGTGCCAGCAGTTCAGGACAGGGAGGGTCGGCCGGGGAGCTGTTTTTT.

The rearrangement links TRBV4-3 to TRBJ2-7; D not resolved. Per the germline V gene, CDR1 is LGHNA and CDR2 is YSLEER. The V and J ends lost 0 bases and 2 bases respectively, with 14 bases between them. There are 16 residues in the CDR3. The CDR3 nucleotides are TGCGCCAGCAGCCAAGATAGAAGAGACATTACCTACGAGCAGTACTTC. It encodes CASSQDRRDITYEQYF.

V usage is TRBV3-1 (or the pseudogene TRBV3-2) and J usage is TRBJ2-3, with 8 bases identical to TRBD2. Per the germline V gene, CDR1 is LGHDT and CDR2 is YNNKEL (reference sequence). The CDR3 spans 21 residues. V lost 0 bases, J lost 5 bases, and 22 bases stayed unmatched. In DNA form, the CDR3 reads TGTGCCAGCAGCCAAGATATGTGGCGGGAGGAGATCATCCCCCCCGAAGATACGCAGTATTTT. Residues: CASSQDMWREEIIPPEDTQYF.

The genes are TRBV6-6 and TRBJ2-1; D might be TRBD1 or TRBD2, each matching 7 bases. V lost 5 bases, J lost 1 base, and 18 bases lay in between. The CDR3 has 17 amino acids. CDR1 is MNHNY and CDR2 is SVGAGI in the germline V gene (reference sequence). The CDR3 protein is CASSRGGGGGSYNEQFF. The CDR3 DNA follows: TGTGCCAGCAGTCGGGGAGGGGGCGGGGGTTCCTACAATGAGCAGTTCTTC.

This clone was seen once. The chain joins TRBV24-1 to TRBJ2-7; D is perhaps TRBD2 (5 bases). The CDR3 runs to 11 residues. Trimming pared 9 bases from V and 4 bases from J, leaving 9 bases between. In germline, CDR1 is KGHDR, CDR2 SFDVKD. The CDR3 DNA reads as TGTGCCACCTCTGCGGGTTACGAGCAGTACTTC. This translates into CATSAGYEQYF.

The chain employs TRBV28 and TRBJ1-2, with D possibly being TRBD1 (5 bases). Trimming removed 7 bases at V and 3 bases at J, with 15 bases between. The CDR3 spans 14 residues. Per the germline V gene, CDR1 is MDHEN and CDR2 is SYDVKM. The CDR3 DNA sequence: TGTGCCAGCAACCGGGGGGGGAGTGACTATGGCTACACCTTC. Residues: CASNRGGSDYGYTF.

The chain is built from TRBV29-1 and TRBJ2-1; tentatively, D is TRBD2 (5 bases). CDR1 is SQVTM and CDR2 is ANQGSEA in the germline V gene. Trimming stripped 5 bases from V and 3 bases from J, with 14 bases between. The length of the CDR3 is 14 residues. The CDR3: CSVLTGSNYNEQFF. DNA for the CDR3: TGCAGCGTTTTAACGGGATCAAACTACAATGAGCAGTTCTTC.

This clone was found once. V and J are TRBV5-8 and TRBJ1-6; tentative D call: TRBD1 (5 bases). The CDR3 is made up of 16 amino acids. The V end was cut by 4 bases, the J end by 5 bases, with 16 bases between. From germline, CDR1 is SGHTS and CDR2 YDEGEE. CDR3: CASSLPRGGNNSPLHF. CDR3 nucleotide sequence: TGTGCCAGCAGCCTCCCTCGGGGGGGTAATAATTCACCCCTCCACTTT. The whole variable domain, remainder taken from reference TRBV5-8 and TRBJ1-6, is EAGVTQSPTHLIKTRGQQATLRCSPISGHTSVYWYQQALGLGLQFLLWYDEGEERNRGNFPPRFSGRQFPNYSSELNVNALELEDSALYLCASSLPRGGNNSPLHFGNGTRLTVT.

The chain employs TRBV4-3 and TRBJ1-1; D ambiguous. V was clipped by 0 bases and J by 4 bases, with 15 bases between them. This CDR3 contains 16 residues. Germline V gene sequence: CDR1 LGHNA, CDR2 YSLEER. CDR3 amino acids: CASSQDGRWEGTEAFF. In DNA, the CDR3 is TGCGCCAGCAGCCAAGATGGCCGGTGGGAGGGCACTGAAGCTTTCTTT.

CDR3 sequence reads: CARQTGASTDTQYF. For the CDR3, the DNA is TGTGCCAGACAGACAGGGGCTAGCACAGATACGCAGTATTTT. The chain has TRBV2 and TRBJ2-3; TRBD1 agrees at 8 bases. V gave up 9 bases and J gave up 0 bases; unmatched junction bases: 5. The CDR3 runs to 14 residues. Germline V CDR1 and CDR2: SNHLY, FYNNEI.

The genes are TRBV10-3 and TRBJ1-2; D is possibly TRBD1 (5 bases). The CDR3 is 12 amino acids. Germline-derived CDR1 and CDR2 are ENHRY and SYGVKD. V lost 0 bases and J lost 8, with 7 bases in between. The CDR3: CAISESKGGYTF. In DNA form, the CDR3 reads TGTGCCATCAGTGAGTCTAAGGGGGGCTACACCTTC.

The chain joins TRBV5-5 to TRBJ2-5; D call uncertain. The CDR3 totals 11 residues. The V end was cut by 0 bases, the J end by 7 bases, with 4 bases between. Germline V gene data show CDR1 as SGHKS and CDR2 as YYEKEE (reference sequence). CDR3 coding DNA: TGTGCCAGCAGCTTGGACGTGACCCAGTACTTC. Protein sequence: CASSLDVTQYF.

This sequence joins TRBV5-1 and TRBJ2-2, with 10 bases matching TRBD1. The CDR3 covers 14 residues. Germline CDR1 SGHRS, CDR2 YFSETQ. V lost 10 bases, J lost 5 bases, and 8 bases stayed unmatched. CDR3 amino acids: CACAGTGVTGELFF. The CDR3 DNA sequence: TGCGCCTGCGCCGGGACAGGGGTGACCGGGGAGCTGTTTTTT.

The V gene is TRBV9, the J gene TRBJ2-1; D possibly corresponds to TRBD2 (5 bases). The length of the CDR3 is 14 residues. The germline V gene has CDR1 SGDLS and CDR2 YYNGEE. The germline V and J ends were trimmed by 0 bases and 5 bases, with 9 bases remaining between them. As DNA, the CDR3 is TGTGCCAGCAGCGTAGTCGGGATGCACAATGAGCAGTTCTTC. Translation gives CASSVVGMHNEQFF. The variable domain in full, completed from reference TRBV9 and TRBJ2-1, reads DSGVTQTPKHLITATGQRVTLRCSPRSGDLSVYWYQQSLDQGLQFLIQYYNGEERAKGNILERFSAQQFPDLHSELNLSSLELGDSALYFCASSVVGMHNEQFFGPGTRLTVL.

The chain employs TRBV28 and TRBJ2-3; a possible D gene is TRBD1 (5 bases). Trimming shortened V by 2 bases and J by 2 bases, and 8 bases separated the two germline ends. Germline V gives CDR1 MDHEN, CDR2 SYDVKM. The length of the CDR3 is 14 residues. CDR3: CASSLMGHTDTQYF. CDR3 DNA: TGTGCCAGCAGTTTAATGGGGCACACAGATACGCAGTATTTT.

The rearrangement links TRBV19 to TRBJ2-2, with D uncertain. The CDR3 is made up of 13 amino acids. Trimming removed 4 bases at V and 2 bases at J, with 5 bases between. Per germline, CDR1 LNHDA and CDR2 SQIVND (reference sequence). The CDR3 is CASSNPNTGELFF. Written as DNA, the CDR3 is TGTGCCAGTAGTAACCCAAACACCGGGGAGCTGTTTTTT.

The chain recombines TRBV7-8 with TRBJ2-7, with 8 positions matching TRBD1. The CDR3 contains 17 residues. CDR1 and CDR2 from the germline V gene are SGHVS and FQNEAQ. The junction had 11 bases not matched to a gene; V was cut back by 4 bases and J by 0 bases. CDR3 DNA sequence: TGTGCCAGCAGCTCCACACCCGGGACAGGTAGCTCCTACGAGCAGTACTTC. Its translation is CASSSTPGTGSSYEQYF.